These 14 T cell receptor beta chains share one sample of origin, sequenced in a study of T cell responses to AZD1222 COVID-19 vaccine. Produced via immunoSEQ multiplex PCR; TCRdb's table is partial and in-frame only. The table includes about 110,000 clones, 88% detected once. This sample comprised peripheral blood, obtained on day 0 of AZD1222 vaccination. The receptors shown here come from an adult in good health.

The gene calls are TRBV24-1 and TRBJ2-1; 10 nucleotides align to TRBD1. The junction had 2 bases not matched to a gene; V was cut back by 7 bases and J by 3 bases. Germline values: CDR1 KGHDR, CDR2 SFDVKD. The CDR3 has 14 residues. In DNA form, the CDR3 reads TGTGCCACCAGGCGGACAGGGGGCTACAATGAGCAGTTCTTC. It codes for CATRRTGGYNEQFF.

Worth noting for this clone: Germline is not matched at one junction end, which may reflect a read error. The chain recombines TRBV6-5 with TRBJ2-2; TRBD1 is a possible D gene (6 bases). The CDR3 extends over 12 amino acids. Germline CDR1 MNHEY, CDR2 SVGAGI. CDR3 sequence reads: CAGRGDTGELFF. In nucleotides, the CDR3 is TGTGCCGGCAGGGGAGACACCGGGGAGCTGTTTTTT.

A word on this clone: The sample contains more than one DNA sequence encoding this CDR3. The chain employs TRBV27 and TRBJ1-5, with D hard to call. V dropped 5 bases and J dropped 2 bases, with 7 bases sitting between them. Germline lookup yields CDR1 MNHEY and CDR2 SMNVEV (reference sequence). This CDR3 is 13 amino acids long. The chain's CDR3 is CASSLRGNQPQHF. The CDR3 nucleotides read TGTGCCAGCAGTCTTCGGGGCAATCAGCCCCAGCATTTT.

The J gene is TRBJ2-1, the V gene TRBV28, with 7 bases identical to TRBD1. Unmatched junction bases numbered 17, after V lost 2 bases and J lost 1 base. Germline V gene data show CDR1 as MDHEN and CDR2 as SYDVKM. The CDR3 has 20 residues. CDR3 DNA sequence: TGTGCCAGCAGTTTAGATTGGGGGAAAACGGGACAGCTTTCCTACAATGAGCAGTTCTTC. It encodes CASSLDWGKTGQLSYNEQFF. The entire variable domain, with the rest obtained from reference TRBV28 and TRBJ2-1, is as follows: DVKVTQSSRYLVKRTGEKVFLECVQDMDHENMFWYRQDPGLGLRLIYFSYDVKMKEKGDIPEGYSVSREKKERFSLILESASTNQTSMYLCASSLDWGKTGQLSYNEQFFGPGTRLTVL.

This clone has only a few counts. The V call is TRBV11-1, the J call TRBJ1-1; 7 nucleotides align to TRBD1. This CDR3 has 15 amino acids. Germline V gives CDR1 SGHAT, CDR2 FQDESV (reference sequence). V dropped 3 bases and J dropped 5; count of bases not matched to a gene: 9. The chain's CDR3 is CASSFRRGGTTEAFF. The CDR3 DNA reads TGTGCCAGCAGCTTCAGAAGAGGGGGCACGACTGAAGCTTTCTTT. Full variable domain (missing parts from reference TRBV11-1 and TRBJ1-1): EAEVAQSPRYKITEKSQAVAFWCDPISGHATLYWYRQILGQGPELLVQFQDESVVDDSQLPKDRFSAERLKGVDSTLKIQPAELGDSAMYLCASSFRRGGTTEAFFGQGTRLTVV.

This clone came up once. This chain uses TRBV10-3 with TRBJ1-5; 9 bases line up with TRBD1. The CDR3 length is 15 residues. The V gene's germline CDR1 is ENHRY and CDR2 SYGVKD. V lost 4 bases to trimming and J lost 4 bases; unmatched junction nucleotides: 5. CDR3 DNA: TGTGCCATCAGTGGGCGGACAGGGGAGAATCAGCCCCAGCATTTT. Amino acid sequence: CAISGRTGENQPQHF.

A word on this clone: A junction boundary mismatches the germline segment, possibly from a read error. V and J are TRBV12-3 or TRBV12-4 and TRBJ1-2; D unresolved. The CDR3 extends over 10 amino acids. In nucleotides, the CDR3 is TGTGCCAGCAGTTTAGTAACCTTAAACTTC. Residues: CASSLVTLNF.

There are a few counts of this clone. The chain uses TRBV7-8 and TRBJ1-2, with a tentative D call TRBD1 (5 bases). The CDR3 extends over 14 amino acids. From germline, CDR1 is SGHVS and CDR2 FQNEAQ. The V end was cut by 0 bases, the J end by 2 bases, with 7 bases between. The CDR3 nucleotides are TGTGCCAGCAGCTTAGCTGGGACCAACTATGGCTACACCTTC. Protein sequence: CASSLAGTNYGYTF.

V is TRBV4-1 and J is TRBJ2-7; the D gene is possibly TRBD2 (6 bases). Germline V gene sequence: CDR1 MGHRA, CDR2 YSYEKL. The CDR3 is 16 amino acids. V lost 1 base to trimming and J lost 0 bases, with 13 bases between them. The CDR3 bases are TGCGCCAGCAGCCAAGGGGACGGGGGTCCCTCCTACGAGCAGTACTTC. Translation gives CASSQGDGGPSYEQYF.

The chain employs TRBV4-3 and TRBJ2-1, with D hard to call. The CDR3 length is 16 residues. Looked up from germline, CDR1 is LGHNA and CDR2 is YSLEER. With 1 base removed from V and 2 bases from J, the gap between germline ends came to 12 bases. The CDR3 reads CASSQGEGAPYNEQFF. CDR3 DNA: TGCGCCAGCAGCCAAGGGGAAGGAGCCCCCTACAATGAGCAGTTCTTC.

The chain joins TRBV11-2 to TRBJ1-2; tentative D call: TRBD1 (6 bases). The CDR3 contains 13 residues. Germline-derived CDR1 and CDR2 are SGHAT and FQNNGV. V was clipped by 1 base and J by 3 bases, with 6 bases between them. In DNA form, the CDR3 reads TGTGCCAGCAGCTTAGGGACAGACTATGGCTACACCTTC. Its protein product is CASSLGTDYGYTF.

The chain links TRBV13 to TRBJ2-1; a weak D match, TRBD2 (6 bases). Germline V gene lookup returns CDR1 PRHDT and CDR2 FYEKMQ (reference sequence). The CDR3 has 14 residues. Trimming removed 5 bases from V and 6 bases from J, with 14 bases in between. The CDR3: CASSPSRRGNEQFF. CDR3 coding DNA: TGTGCCAGCAGCCCCTCGAGGCGGGGCAATGAGCAGTTCTTC. The full variable domain, completed using reference TRBV13 and TRBJ2-1, is AAGVIQSPRHLIKEKRETATLKCYPIPRHDTVYWYQQGPGQDPQFLISFYEKMQSDKGSIPDRFSAQQFSDYHSELNMSSLELGDSALYFCASSPSRRGNEQFFGPGTRLTVL.

The chain carries TRBV29-1 and TRBJ2-1; 11 bases agree with TRBD1. J was trimmed by 5 bases and V by 7 bases; bases with no gene match: 7. Germline values: CDR1 SQVTM, CDR2 ANQGSEA. This CDR3 contains 14 residues. The CDR3 nucleotides read TGCAGCGCCTCCGGGACAGGGGGGGACAATGAGCAGTTCTTC. Translated: CSASGTGGDNEQFF.

The rearrangement links TRBV6-5 to TRBJ1-5; no reliable D call. The CDR3 consists of 14 residues. Trimming took 7 bases from V and 0 from J, leaving 10 bases between them. Germline V lookup: CDR1 MNHEY, CDR2 SVGAGI. The CDR3 loop reads CASIGWDSNQPQHF. Written as DNA, the CDR3 is TGTGCCAGCATTGGTTGGGATAGCAATCAGCCCCAGCATTTT.